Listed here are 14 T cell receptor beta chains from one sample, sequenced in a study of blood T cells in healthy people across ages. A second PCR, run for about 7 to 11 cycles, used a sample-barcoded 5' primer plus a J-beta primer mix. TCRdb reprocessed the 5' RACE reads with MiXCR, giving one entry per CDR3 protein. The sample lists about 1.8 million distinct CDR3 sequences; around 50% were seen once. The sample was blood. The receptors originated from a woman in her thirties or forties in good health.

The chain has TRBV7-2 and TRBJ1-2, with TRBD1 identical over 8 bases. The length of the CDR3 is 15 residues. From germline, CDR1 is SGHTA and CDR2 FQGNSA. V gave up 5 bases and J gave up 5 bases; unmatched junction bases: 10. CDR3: CASSLGQAASYGYTF. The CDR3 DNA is TGTGCCAGCAGCCTGGGACAGGCAGCGTCTTATGGCTACACCTTC. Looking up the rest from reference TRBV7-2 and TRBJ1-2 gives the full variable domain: GAGVSQSPSNKVTEKGKDVELRCDPISGHTALYWYRQSLGQGLEFLIYFQGNSAPDKSGLPSDRFSAERTGGSVSTLTIQRTQQEDSAVYLCASSLGQAASYGYTFGSGTRLTVV.

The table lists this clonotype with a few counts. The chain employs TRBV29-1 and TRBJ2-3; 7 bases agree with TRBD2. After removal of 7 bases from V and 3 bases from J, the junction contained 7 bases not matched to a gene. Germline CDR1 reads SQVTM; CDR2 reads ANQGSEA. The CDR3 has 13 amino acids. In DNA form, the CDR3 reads TGCAGCGACTGGGGAGGGAGGACAGATACGCAGTATTTT. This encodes CSDWGGRTDTQYF.

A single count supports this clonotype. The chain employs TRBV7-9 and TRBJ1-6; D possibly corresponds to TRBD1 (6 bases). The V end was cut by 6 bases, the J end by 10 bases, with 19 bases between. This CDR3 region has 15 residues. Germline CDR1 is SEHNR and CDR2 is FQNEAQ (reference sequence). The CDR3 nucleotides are TGTGCCAGCAGTACACTACAGGGATCTAACTCACCCCTCCACTTT. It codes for CASSTLQGSNSPLHF.

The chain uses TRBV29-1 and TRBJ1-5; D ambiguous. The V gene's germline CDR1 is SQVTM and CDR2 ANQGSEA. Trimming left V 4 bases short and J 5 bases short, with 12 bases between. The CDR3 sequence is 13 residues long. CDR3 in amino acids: CSVVEDPDQPQHF. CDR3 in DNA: TGCAGCGTTGTTGAAGATCCTGATCAGCCCCAGCATTTT.

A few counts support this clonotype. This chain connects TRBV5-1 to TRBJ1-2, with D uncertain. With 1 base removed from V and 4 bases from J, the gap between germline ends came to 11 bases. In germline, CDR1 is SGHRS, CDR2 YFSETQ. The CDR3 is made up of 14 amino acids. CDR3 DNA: TGCGCCAGCAGCTTGCATGCGGCCCTCTATGGCTACACCTTC. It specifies CASSLHAALYGYTF.

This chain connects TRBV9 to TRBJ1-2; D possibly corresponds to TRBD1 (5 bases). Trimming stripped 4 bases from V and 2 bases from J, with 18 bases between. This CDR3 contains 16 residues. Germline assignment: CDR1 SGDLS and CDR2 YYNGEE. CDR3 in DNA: TGTGCCAGCAGCATGGCCGGGACGGGGCAAAACTATGGCTACACCTTC. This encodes CASSMAGTGQNYGYTF.

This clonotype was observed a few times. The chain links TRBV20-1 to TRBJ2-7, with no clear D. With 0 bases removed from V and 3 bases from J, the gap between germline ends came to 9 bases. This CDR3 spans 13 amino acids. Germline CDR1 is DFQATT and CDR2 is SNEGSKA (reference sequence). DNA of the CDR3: TGCAGTGCTAGAGAAAGGCTAAACTACGAGCAGTACTTC. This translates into CSARERLNYEQYF.

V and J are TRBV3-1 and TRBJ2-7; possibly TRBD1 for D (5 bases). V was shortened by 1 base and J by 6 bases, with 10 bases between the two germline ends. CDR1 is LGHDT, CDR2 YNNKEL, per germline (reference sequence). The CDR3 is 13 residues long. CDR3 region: CASSQAQGGEQYF. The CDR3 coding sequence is TGTGCCAGCAGCCAAGCTCAGGGTGGCGAGCAGTACTTC.

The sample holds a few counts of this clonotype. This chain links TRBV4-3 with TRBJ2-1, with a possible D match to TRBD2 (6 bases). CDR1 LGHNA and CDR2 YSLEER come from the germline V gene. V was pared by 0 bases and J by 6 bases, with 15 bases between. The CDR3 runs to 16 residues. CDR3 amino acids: CASSQDAGSGLNEQFF. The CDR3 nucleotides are TGCGCCAGCAGCCAAGATGCGGGAAGCGGACTCAATGAGCAGTTCTTC.

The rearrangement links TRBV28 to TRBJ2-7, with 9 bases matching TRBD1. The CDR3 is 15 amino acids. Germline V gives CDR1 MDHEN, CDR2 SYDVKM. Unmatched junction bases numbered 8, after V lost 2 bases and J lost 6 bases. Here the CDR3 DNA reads TGTGCCAGCAGTTTACGGGACAGGGATTTGGCCGAGCAGTACTTC. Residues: CASSLRDRDLAEQYF.

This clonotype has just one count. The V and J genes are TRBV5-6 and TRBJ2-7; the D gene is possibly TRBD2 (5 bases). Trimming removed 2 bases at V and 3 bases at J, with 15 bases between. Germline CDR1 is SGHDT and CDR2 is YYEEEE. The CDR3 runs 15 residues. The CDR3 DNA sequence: TGTGCCAGCAGCTTCTTCGGGGTATTGGTCTACGAGCAGTACTTC. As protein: CASSFFGVLVYEQYF.

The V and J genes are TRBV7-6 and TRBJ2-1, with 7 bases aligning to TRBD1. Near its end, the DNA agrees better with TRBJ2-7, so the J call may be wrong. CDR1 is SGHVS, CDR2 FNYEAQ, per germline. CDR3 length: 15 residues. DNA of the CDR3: TGTGCCAGCAGCTTAGTACAGGGGCCATACAATGAGCAGTACTTC. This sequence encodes CASSLVQGPYNEQYF.

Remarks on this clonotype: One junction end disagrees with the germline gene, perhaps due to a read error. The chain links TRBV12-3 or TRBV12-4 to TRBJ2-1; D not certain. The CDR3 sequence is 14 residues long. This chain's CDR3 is CASSLLSSYNKQFF. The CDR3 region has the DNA TGTGCCAGCAGCCTCCTGAGCTCCTACAATAAGCAGTTCTTC.

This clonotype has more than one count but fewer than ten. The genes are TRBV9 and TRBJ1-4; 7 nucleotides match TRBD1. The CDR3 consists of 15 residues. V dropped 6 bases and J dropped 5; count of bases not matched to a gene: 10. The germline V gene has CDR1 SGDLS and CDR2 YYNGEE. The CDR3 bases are TGTGCCAGCACCCGACGGACAGGCGGGAATGAAAAACTGTTTTTT. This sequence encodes CASTRRTGGNEKLFF.